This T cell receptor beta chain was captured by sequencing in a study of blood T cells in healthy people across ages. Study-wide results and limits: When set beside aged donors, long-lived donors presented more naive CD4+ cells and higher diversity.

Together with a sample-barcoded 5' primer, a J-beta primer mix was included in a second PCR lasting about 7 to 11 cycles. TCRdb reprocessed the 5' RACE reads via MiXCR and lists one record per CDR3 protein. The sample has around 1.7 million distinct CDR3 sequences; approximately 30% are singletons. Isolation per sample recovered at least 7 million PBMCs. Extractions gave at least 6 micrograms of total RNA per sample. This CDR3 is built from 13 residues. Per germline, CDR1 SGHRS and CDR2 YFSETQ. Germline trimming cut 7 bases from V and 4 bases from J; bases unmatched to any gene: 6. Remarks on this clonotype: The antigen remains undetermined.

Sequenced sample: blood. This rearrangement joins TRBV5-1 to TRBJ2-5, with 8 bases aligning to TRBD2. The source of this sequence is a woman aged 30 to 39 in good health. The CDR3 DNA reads TGCGCCAGCGGACCCGGGACTAGAGAGACCCAGTACTTC. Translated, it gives CASGPGTRETQYF.